This T cell receptor beta chain was captured by sequencing in a study of CD4+ T cells in melanoma. General study findings and limits: In melanoma, neoantigen-specific CD4+ T cells reportedly differed in differentiation state. CD8+ T cell, macrophage and B cell function reportedly correlated with neoantigen-specific CD4+ T cells.

Note on this clone: Its matching antigen is unknown.

Some clones are missing from TCRdb's copy, which holds only in-frame ones; the method was immunoSEQ multiplex PCR. Of some 21,000 clones listed, around 80% are singletons. Material for sequencing was cells from a culture (not recorded whether cultured in vitro). This TCR was sampled from a human donor with melanoma.

The chain's CDR3 is CASSQPTSGAPYEQYF. For the CDR3, the DNA is TGCGCCAGCAGCCAACCAACTAGCGGGGCACCGTACGAGCAGTACTTC. The chain employs TRBV4-1 and TRBJ2-7; 10 positions agree with TRBD2. CDR3 length equals 16 residues. V shed 2 bases and J 4 bases; nucleotides not matched to a gene: 8. Germline V CDR1 and CDR2: MGHRA, YSYEKL.